One and the same sample provided the 3 T cell receptor beta chains below, sequenced in a study of T cell responses to AZD1222 COVID-19 vaccine. The repertoire was sequenced with immunoSEQ multiplex PCR; TCRdb's copy has only in-frame clones and lacks some. Here the sample spans over 100,000 clones, 85% to 95% being singletons. The sequences come from peripheral blood, collected on day 0 of AZD1222 vaccination. The receptors stem from an adult in good health.

CDR3 DNA sequence: TGTGCCAGCAGTCCCCCGGCCACATATGGCTACACCTTC. Encoded protein: CASSPPATYGYTF. The V call is TRBV5-4, the J call TRBJ1-2; D is uncertain. V was shortened by 5 bases and J by 5 bases, with 13 bases between the two germline ends. CDR3 length: 13 residues. Germline V lookup: CDR1 SGHNT, CDR2 YYREEE (reference sequence).

The gene calls are TRBV9 and TRBJ2-3; D is unresolved. V lost 4 bases and J lost 6, with 12 bases in between. CDR1 and CDR2 (germline): SGDLS, YYNGEE. The CDR3 extends over 13 amino acids. In DNA, the CDR3 is TGTGCCAGCAGCTCCAAGTTTCAGGATACGCAGTATTTT. Its translation: CASSSKFQDTQYF.

The chain carries TRBV14 and TRBJ2-7; 12 bases agree with TRBD2. Germline-derived CDR1 and CDR2 are SGHDN and FVKESK. This CDR3 has 16 residues. V gave up 2 bases and J gave up 4 bases; unmatched junction bases: 6. The CDR3 nucleotides are TGTGCCAGCAGCCAACAACTAGCGGGAGGAGCGTACGAGCAGTACTTC. Protein: CASSQQLAGGAYEQYF.